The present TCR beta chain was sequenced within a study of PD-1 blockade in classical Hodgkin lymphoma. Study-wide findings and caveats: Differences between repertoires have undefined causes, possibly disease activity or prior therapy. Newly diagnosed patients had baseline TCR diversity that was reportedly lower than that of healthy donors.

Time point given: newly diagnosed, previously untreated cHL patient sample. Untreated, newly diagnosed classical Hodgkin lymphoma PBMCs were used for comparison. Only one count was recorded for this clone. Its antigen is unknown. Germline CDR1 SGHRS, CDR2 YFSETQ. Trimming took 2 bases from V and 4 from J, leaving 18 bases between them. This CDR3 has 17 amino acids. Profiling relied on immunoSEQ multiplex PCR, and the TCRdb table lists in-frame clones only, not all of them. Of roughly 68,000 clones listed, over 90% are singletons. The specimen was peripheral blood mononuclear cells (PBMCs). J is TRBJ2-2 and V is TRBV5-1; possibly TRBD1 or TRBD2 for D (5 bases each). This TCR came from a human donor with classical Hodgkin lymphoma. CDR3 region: CASSFHPGPESTGELFF. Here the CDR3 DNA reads TGCGCCAGCAGCTTCCACCCGGGACCCGAGAGCACCGGGGAGCTGTTTTTT.